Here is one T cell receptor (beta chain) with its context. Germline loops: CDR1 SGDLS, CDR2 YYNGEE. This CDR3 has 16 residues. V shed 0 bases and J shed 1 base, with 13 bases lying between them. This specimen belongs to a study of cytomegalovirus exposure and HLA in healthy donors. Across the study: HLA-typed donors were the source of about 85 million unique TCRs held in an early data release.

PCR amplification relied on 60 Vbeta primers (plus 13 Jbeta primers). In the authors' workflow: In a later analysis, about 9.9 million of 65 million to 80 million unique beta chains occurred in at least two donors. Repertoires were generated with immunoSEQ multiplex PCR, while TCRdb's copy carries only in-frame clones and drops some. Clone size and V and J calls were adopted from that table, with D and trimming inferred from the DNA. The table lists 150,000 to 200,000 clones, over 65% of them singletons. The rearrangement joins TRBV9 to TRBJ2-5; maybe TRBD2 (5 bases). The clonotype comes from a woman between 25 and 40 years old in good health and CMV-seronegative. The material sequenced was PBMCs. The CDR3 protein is CASSVAVQAAQETQYF. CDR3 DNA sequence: TGTGCCAGCAGCGTAGCTGTTCAAGCGGCCCAAGAGACCCAGTACTTC.